This entry concerns a single TCR beta chain. In the authors' workflow: The assay estimated nucleated cells by amplifying reference gene primers. TCRdb keeps only in-frame clones here, not all; method: immunoSEQ multiplex PCR. The V and J calls and clone size come from that table; D and trimming were worked out from the DNA. The sample has about 73,000 clones; roughly 89% are singletons. This sample stems from a study of blood T cell repertoires in COVID-19. About the study: The study drew acute and convalescent COVID-19 samples from the United States, Italy and Spain. Sources were T cells, B-cell-depleted T cells, or PBMCs; the material itself was cDNA or gDNA.

CDR1 ENHRY and CDR2 SYGVKD come from the germline V gene. This CDR3 spans 11 amino acids. Trimming pared 6 bases from V and 6 bases from J, leaving 9 bases between. The TCR was taken from a man aged 80 or over with acute or convalescent COVID-19. Sequencing was performed on peripheral blood. The chain has TRBV10-3 and TRBJ2-7, with D possibly matching TRBD1 (5 bases). CDR3 nucleotides: TGTGCCATCAGAGACAGTATCGAGCAGTACTTC. Translation: CAIRDSIEQYF.